This TCR beta chain comes out of a study of OX40 agonist ivuxolimab in advanced cancers. At the level of the whole study: The costimulatory receptor OX40 (CD134) was targeted by ivuxolimab, a fully human IgG2 agonistic monoclonal antibody. Intravenous ivuxolimab was administered to patients every 2 weeks at six dose levels: 0.01, 0.1, 0.3, 1.5, 3 and 10 mg/kg. Among the roughly 54 dose-escalation patients, around 20 had hepatocellular carcinoma, 15 or so melanoma, 9 renal cell carcinoma and 9 head and neck cancer. A male proportion of almost 85% and a mean age of approximately 62 years, ranging from 23 to 79, were recorded for the dose-escalation cohort. Prior anti-PD-1, anti-PD-L1 or anti-CTLA-4 therapy was permitted, and checkpoint inhibitors had been received by about 44% of dose-escalation patients. Partial responses occurred in three dose-escalation patients, of whom one had hepatocellular carcinoma and two had cutaneous melanoma. The point of sequencing TCRbeta in the periphery was to test whether ivuxolimab changed TCR sequence diversity and drove clonal T-cell expansion. The paper describes the monotherapy dose-escalation part (N of about 55 patients) of the phase I trial of ivuxolimab. What the research found in general, with its limitations: At doses from 0.1 to 3.0 mg/kg, clonal expansion was seen in both CD4+ and CD8+ blood T cells between baseline and week 6. In the 0.1-3.0 mg/kg groups, partial responders had among the lowest normalized peripheral clonal expansion, particularly in CD8+ T cells. After ivuxolimab, CD8+ T cells had more expanded clones than CD4+ T cells on average. Low levels of normalized T-cell clonal expansion were also seen in some patients who did not respond. Antigen specificity was not determined for the clonally expanded peripheral T cells.

Worth noting for this clone: What antigen it recognizes has not been identified. The input lacks base qualities; no much larger clone sits a single base away.

The CDR3 covers 15 residues, taking in both the cysteine and the phenylalanine. The retained sequence is limited to the CDR3, 45 bases, with the frame set at the first base. The germline V gene supplies CDR1 MNHEY and CDR2 SVGAGI. V drops 4 bases and J drops 6 bases, leaving 16 bases in between. Patients with autoimmune disease history or receiving systemic immunosuppression were excluded from the trial. In every dose cohort, peripheral blood was drawn for TCR sequencing at baseline, cycle 4 day 1, and cycle 7 day 1. The samples were taken from a phase I, first-in-human, multicenter, open-label dose-escalation trial of ivuxolimab. Adults with locally advanced or metastatic melanoma, renal cell carcinoma, hepatocellular carcinoma or head and neck squamous cell carcinoma were enrolled in the trial. Before TCR sequencing, CD4+ and CD8+ T cells were separately sorted from peripheral blood. Genomic DNA was isolated from the sorted cells so that the TCRbeta CDR3 region could be sequenced. TCRbeta CDR3 regions were sequenced using the immunoSEQ Assay. As stored in TCRdb, this immuneACCESS dataset retains in-frame rearrangements with V and J assigned. A fraction of the clones does not appear; measured against another copy, unresolved V genes explain less than half of the discrepancy, and the remainder lacks a known reason. Counted in this sample were over 14,000 clones; approximately 80% of them appeared once. Of the sample, less than 20% falls within the top ten clones.

Recombination connected TRBV6-5 to TRBJ2-1; tentative D gene TRBD1, with 5 bases matching. This TCR derives from an adult with an advanced solid tumor such as melanoma, head and neck, liver or kidney cancer. The sample consisted of CD4+ or CD8+ T cells sorted from blood, taken in a trial of the OX40 agonist ivuxolimab. The CDR3 here reads CASSFFRATGNEQFF. The DNA sequence reads TGTGCCAGCAGTTTCTTCCGGGCCACAGGCAATGAGCAGTTCTTC.